The 3 T cell receptor beta chains given below trace back to one sample, sequenced in a study of OX40 agonist ivuxolimab in advanced cancers. TCRdb's copy holds only in-frame clones and misses some; the assay was immunoSEQ multiplex PCR. The profile shows tens of thousands of clones, around 94% of them singletons. Material: CD4+ or CD8+ T cells sorted from blood, obtained in a trial of the OX40 agonist ivuxolimab. These receptors were collected from an adult with an advanced solid tumor such as melanoma, head and neck, liver or kidney cancer.

The rearrangement links TRBV11-2 to TRBJ2-7; 11 bases are shared with TRBD1. V lost 3 bases, J lost 3 bases, and 1 base stayed unmatched. Germline assignment: CDR1 SGHAT and CDR2 FQNNGV. The CDR3 contains 14 residues. CDR3 coding DNA: TGTGCCAGCAGCTTGGACAGGGGGCGCTACGAGCAGTACTTC. Encoded protein: CASSLDRGRYEQYF.

The chain joins TRBV7-9 to TRBJ2-1, with 7 bases fitting TRBD2. V was clipped by 5 bases and J by 7 bases; unmatched bases: 5. This CDR3 spans 13 amino acids. CDR1 and CDR2 from the germline V gene are SEHNR and FQNEAQ (reference sequence). For the CDR3, the DNA is TGTGCCAGCAGCCTAATGGGGGGGAATGAGCAGTTCTTC. Translated, it gives CASSLMGGNEQFF.

The V call is TRBV27, the J call TRBJ2-7, with TRBD2 identical over 11 bases. The V gene end was trimmed by 5 bases and the J gene end by 12 bases; junction bases not matched to a gene: 12. The CDR3 consists of 14 residues. The germline gives CDR1 MNHEY, CDR2 SMNVEV (reference sequence). As DNA, the CDR3 is TGTGCCAGCAGTGCCCCGGGACTAGCGGTTCTAAGGTACTTC. Amino acids: CASSAPGLAVLRYF.